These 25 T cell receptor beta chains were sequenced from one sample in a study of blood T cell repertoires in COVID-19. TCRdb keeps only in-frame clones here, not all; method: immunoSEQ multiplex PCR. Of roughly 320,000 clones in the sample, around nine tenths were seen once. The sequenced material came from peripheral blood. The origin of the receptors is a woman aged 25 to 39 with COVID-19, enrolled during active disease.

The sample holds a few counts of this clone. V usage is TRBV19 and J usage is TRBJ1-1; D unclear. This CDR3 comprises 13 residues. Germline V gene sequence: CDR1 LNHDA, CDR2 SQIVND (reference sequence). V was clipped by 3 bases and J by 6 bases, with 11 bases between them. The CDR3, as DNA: TGTGCCAGTAGTATCGGTCGTGGTGCTGAAGCTTTCTTT. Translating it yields CASSIGRGAEAFF.

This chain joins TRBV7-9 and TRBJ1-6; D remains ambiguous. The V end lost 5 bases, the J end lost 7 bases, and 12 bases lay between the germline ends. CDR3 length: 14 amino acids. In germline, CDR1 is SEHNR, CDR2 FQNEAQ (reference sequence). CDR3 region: CASSPGSANSPLHF. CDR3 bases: TGTGCCAGCAGCCCCGGGTCAGCCAATTCACCCCTCCACTTT.

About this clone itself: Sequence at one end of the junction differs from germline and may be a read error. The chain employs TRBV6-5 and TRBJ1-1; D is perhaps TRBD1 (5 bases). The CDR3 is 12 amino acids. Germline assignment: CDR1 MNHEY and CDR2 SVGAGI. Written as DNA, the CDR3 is TGTGCCAGCAGTTCTTCCGGGACTGGAGCTTTCTTT. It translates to CASSSSGTGAFF.

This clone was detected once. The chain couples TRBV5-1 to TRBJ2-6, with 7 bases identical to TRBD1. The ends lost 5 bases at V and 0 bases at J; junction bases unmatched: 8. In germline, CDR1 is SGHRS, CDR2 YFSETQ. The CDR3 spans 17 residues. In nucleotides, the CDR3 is TGCGCCAGCAGTCCAGACAGGGCCCTCTCTGGGGCCAACGTCCTGACTTTC. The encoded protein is CASSPDRALSGANVLTF. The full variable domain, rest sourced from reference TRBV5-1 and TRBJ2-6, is KAGVTQTPRYLIKTRGQQVTLSCSPISGHRSVSWYQQTPGQGLQFLFEYFSETQRNKGNFPGRFSGRQFSNSRSEMNVSTLELGDSALYLCASSPDRALSGANVLTFGAGSRLTVL.

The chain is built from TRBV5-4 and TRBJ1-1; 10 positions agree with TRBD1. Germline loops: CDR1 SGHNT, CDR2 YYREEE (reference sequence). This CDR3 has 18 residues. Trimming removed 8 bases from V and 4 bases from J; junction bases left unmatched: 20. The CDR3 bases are TGTGCCAGTAGCGTACCGGACAGGGGGACGCTGCATGGCACTGAAGCTTTCTTT. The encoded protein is CASSVPDRGTLHGTEAFF.

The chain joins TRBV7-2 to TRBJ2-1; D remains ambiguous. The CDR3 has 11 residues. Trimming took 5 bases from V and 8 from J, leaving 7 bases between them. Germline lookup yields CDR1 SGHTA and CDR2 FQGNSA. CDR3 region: CASSQSDEQFF. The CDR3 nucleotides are TGTGCCAGCAGCCAGAGCGATGAGCAGTTCTTC.

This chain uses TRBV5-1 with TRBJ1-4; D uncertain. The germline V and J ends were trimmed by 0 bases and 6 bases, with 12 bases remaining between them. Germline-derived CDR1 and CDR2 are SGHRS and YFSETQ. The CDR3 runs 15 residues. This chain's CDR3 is CASSLGSVGDEKLFF. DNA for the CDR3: TGCGCCAGCAGCTTGGGATCCGTAGGAGATGAAAAACTGTTTTTT.

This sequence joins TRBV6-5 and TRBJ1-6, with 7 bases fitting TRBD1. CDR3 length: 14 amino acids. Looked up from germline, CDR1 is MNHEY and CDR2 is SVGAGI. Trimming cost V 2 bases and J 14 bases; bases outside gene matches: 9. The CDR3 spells CASSYARTGGSLHF. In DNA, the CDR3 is TGTGCCAGCAGTTACGCTCGGACAGGCGGATCCCTCCACTTT.

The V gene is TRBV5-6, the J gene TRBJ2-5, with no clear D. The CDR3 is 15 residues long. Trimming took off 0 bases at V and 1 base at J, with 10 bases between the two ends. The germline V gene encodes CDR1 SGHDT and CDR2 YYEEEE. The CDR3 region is CASSLERWFQETQYF. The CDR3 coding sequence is TGTGCCAGCAGCTTGGAACGGTGGTTCCAAGAGACCCAGTACTTC.

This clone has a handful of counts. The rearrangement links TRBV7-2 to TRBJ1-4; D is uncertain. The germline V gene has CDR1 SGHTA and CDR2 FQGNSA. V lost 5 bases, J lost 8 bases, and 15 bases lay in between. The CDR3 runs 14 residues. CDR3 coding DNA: TGTGCCAGCAGCATCTCGGGTAGTGTGGAAAAACTGTTTTTT. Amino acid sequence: CASSISGSVEKLFF.

The CDR3 DNA follows: TGTGCCAGTTCTCCGGGACAGGCCTACGAGCAGTACTTC. It encodes CASSPGQAYEQYF. The rearrangement uses TRBV27 and TRBJ2-7; 8 bases are shared with TRBD1. Germline CDR1 MNHEY, CDR2 SMNVEV (reference sequence). This CDR3 has 13 amino acids. With V trimmed by 9 bases and J by 2 bases, 6 bases remained unmatched.

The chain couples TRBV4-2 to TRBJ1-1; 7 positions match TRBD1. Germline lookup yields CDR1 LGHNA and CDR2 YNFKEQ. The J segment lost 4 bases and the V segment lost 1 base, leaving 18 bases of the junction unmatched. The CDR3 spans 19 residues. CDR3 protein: CASSQGRTGALGRLTEAFF. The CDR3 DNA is TGTGCCAGCAGCCAAGGGAGGACAGGTGCATTGGGTAGGCTCACTGAAGCTTTCTTT.

CDR3 DNA sequence: TGTGCCAGCAGCTTGGAAAGGGGGCAGACTGAAGCTTTCTTT. This codes for CASSLERGQTEAFF. The V call is TRBV5-5, the J call TRBJ1-1, with 7 bases fitting TRBD1. This CDR3 is built from 14 residues. The germline V gene has CDR1 SGHKS and CDR2 YYEKEE (reference sequence). Trimming at V came to 0 bases and at J to 5 bases, leaving 4 bases not matched to a gene. The full variable domain, in which reference TRBV5-5 and TRBJ1-1 provide the parts outside the CDR3, is DAGVTQSPTHLIKTRGQQVTLRCSPISGHKSVSWYQQVLGQGPQFIFQYYEKEERGRGNFPDRFSARQFPNYSSELNVNALLLGDSALYLCASSLERGQTEAFFGQGTRLTVV.

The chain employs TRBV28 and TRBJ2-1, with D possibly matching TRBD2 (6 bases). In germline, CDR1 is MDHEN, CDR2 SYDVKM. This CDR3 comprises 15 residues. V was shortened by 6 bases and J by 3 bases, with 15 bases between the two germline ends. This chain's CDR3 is CASSVRRGRYNEQFF. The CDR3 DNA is TGTGCCAGCAGCGTCAGGAGGGGCCGCTACAATGAGCAGTTCTTC.

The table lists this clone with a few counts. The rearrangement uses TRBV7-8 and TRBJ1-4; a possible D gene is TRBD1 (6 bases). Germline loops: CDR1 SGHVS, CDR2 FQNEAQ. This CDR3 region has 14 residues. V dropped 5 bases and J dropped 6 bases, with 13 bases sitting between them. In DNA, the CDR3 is TGTGCCAGCAGCGCAGGGGCCGGGGATGAAAAACTGTTTTTT. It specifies CASSAGAGDEKLFF.

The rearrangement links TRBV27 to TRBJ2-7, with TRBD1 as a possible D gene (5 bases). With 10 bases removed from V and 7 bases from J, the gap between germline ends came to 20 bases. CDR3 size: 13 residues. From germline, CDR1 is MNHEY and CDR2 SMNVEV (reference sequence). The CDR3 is CATNYKGVGEQYF. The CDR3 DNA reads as TGTGCCACCAACTATAAAGGGGTGGGAGAGCAGTACTTC.

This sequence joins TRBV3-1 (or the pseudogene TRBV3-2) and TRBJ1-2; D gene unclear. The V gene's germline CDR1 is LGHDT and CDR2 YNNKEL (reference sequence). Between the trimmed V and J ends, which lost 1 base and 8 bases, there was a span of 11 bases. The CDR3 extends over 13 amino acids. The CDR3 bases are TGTGCCAGCAGCCAAGTAGCAGTTGGAGGCTACACCTTC. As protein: CASSQVAVGGYTF.

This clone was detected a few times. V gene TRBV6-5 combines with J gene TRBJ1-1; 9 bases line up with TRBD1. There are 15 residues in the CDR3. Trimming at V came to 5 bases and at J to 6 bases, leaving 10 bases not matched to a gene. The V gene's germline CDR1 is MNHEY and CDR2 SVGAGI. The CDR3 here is CASSRDRGSRAEAFF. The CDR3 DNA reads TGTGCCAGCAGTCGAGACAGGGGGTCGAGGGCTGAAGCTTTCTTT.

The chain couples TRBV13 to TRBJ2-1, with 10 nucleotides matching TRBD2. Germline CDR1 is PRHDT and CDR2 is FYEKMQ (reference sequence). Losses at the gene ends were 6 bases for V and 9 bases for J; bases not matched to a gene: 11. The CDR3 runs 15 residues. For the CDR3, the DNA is TGTGCCAGCAGTCCCCAGCGGGGGGGCCGTCGTGAGCAGTTCTTC. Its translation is CASSPQRGGRREQFF. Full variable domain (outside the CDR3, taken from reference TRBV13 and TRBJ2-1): AAGVIQSPRHLIKEKRETATLKCYPIPRHDTVYWYQQGPGQDPQFLISFYEKMQSDKGSIPDRFSAQQFSDYHSELNMSSLELGDSALYFCASSPQRGGRREQFFGPGTRLTVL.

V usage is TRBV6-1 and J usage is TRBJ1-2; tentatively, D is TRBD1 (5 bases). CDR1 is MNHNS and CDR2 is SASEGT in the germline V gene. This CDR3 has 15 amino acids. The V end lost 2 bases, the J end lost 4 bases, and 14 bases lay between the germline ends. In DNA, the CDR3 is TGTGCCAGCAGTGAAATAGAAGGGGAGGGCTATGGCTACACCTTC. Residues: CASSEIEGEGYGYTF.

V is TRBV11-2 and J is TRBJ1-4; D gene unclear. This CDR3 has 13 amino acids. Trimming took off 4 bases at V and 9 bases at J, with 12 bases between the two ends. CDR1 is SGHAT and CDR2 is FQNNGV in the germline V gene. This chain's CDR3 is CASSSARGKKLFF. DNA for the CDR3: TGTGCCAGCAGCTCCGCTCGAGGGAAAAAACTGTTTTTT.

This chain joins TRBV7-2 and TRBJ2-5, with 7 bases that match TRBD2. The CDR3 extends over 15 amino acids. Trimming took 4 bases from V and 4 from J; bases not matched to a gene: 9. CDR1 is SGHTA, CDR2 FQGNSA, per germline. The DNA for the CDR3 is TGTGCCAGCAGCTCCGTCGTGGGAGGGAGAGAGACCCAGTACTTC. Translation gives CASSSVVGGRETQYF.

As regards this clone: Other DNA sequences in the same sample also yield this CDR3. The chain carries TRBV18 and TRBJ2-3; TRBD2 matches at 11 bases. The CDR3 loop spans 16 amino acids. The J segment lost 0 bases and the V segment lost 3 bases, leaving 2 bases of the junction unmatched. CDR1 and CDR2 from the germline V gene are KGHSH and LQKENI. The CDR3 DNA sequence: TGTGCCAGCTCACCCCGACTAGCGGGGAGCACAGATACGCAGTATTTT. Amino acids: CASSPRLAGSTDTQYF.

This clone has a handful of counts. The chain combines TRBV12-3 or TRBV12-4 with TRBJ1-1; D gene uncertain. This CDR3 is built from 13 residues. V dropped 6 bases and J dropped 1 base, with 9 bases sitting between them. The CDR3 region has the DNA TGTGCCAGCAGCCGAACCGGGAACACTGAAGCTTTCTTT. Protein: CASSRTGNTEAFF.

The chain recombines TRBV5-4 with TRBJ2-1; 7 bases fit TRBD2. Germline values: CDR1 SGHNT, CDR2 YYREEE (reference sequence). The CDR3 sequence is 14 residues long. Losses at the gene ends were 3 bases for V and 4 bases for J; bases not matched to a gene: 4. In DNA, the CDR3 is TGTGCCAGCAGCTACGGGACTAAATACAATGAGCAGTTCTTC. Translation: CASSYGTKYNEQFF.